The 2 T cell receptor beta chains below all came from one sample that was sequenced in a study of low-dose radiotherapy and immunotherapy resistance in tumors. TRAV and TRBV primers primed cDNA for both TCRalpha and TCRbeta. TCR amplification ran 15 to 25 PCR cycles using constant-region and V-primer adapter primers. In TCRdb, the reads were re-called with MiXCR into one record per CDR3 protein. This sample carries more than 50,000 distinct CDR3 sequences, about 25% of them seen once, and the ten largest clones take approximately 6.4%. Time point noted: after trial treatment. Treatment meaning: LDRT plus nivolumab, ipilimumab, low-dose cyclophosphamide and aspirin (RACIN trial). Sequencing used PBMCs, obtained after low-dose radiotherapy plus immunotherapy. The receptors derive from a male donor with prostate cancer.

The J gene is TRBJ1-6, the V gene TRBV3-1, with 9 bases aligning to TRBD1. Trimming at V came to 1 base and at J to 10 bases, leaving 14 bases not matched to a gene. Germline V gene data show CDR1 as LGHDT and CDR2 as YNNKEL (reference sequence). The CDR3 is 18 amino acids. The CDR3 DNA reads TGTGCCAGCAGCCAAGGGATAACAGGGGGCAGGGTAAGCTCACCCCTCCACTTT. Translation: CASSQGITGGRVSSPLHF.

This clonotype was recorded many times. V usage is TRBV30 and J usage is TRBJ2-3; 7 nucleotides align to TRBD2. This CDR3 is 14 amino acids long. V trimming: 2 bases; J trimming: 1 base; junction bases outside the gene matches: 3. Germline loops: CDR1 GTSNPN, CDR2 SVGIG (reference sequence). CDR3 region: CAWSKSGGTDTQYF. The CDR3 DNA is TGTGCCTGGAGTAAAAGCGGGGGCACAGATACGCAGTATTTT.